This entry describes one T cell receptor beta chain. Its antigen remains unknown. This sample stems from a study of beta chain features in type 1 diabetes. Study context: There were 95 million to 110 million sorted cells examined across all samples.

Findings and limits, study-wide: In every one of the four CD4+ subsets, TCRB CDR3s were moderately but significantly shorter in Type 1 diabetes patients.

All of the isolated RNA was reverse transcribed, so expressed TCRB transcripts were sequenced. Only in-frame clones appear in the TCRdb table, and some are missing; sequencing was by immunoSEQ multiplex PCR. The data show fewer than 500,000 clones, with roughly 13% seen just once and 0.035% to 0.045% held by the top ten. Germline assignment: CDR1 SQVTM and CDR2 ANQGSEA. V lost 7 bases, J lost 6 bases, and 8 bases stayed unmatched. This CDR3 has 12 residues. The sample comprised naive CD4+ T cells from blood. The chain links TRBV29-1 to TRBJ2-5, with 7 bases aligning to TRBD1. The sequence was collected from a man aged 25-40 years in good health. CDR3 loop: CSGLTGSQTQYF. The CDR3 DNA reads TGCAGCGGATTGACAGGGAGTCAGACCCAGTACTTC.